Listed below are T cell receptor beta chains from one sample, sequenced in a study of response to subunit inactivated influenza vaccine. TCRdb re-derived calls from the RT-PCR reads in MiXCR, one entry per CDR3 protein. This sample has under 500,000 distinct CDR3 sequences, with about a tenth found just once. Sample: PBMCs from blood, taken 45 days after vaccination. The receptors were sampled from a man between 45 and 60 years old who received an inactivated influenza vaccine. Both conserved end residues are part of each CDR3. The order of the fields is clone size, J gene, D gene, V gene, CDR3 protein, CDR3 DNA. D genes are given only for firm matches. Clone size appears in some rows only: once, few, many, or a class for an expanded clone.

many,TRBJ2-1,.,TRBV20-1,CSASLPSSYNEQFF,TGCAGTGCTAGTTTGCCAAGCTCCTACAATGAGCAGTTCTTC
.,TRBJ2-7,.,TRBV7-6,CASSESQGSLYEQYF,TGTGCCAGCAGCGAGTCCCAGGGATCCCTCTACGAGCAGTACTTC
many,TRBJ2-1,TRBD2,TRBV20-1,CSAHSLAEPEQFF,TGCAGTGCGCATTCTCTAGCGGAGCCTGAGCAGTTCTTC
.,TRBJ2-7,.,TRBV3-1,CASSGPGEQYF,TGTGCCAGCAGCGGGCCGGGCGAGCAGTACTTC
.,TRBJ2-1,.,TRBV4-3,CASSQESSYNEQFF,TGCGCCAGCAGCCAAGAAAGCTCCTACAATGAGCAGTTCTTC
many,TRBJ2-4,TRBD2,TRBV20-1,CSARGGGEFKNIQYF,TGCAGTGCTAGAGGGGGGGGAGAATTCAAAAACATTCAGTACTTC
many,TRBJ2-3,.,TRBV4-1,CASSQDRGEVTDTQYF,TGCGCCAGCAGCCAAGATCGCGGGGAAGTCACAGATACGCAGTATTTT
.,TRBJ2-3,.,TRBV7-2,CASSLVTLDTQYF,TGTGCCAGCAGCTTAGTGACCTTAGATACGCAGTATTTT
few,TRBJ2-1,TRBD2,TRBV28,CASRPLTSRNEQFF,TGTGCCAGCAGACCCTTGACTAGCAGGAATGAGCAGTTCTTC
many,TRBJ2-5,.,TRBV3-1,CASSQAGETQYF,TGTGCCAGCAGCCAAGCGGGAGAGACCCAGTACTTC
many,TRBJ2-1,.,TRBV24-1,CATSAYREKGYNEQFF,TGTGCCACCAGTGCCTACAGGGAGAAAGGTTACAATGAGCAGTTCTTC
many,TRBJ2-5,.,TRBV12-3/TRBV12-4,CASSYRVWETQYF,TGTGCCAGCAGTTACAGGGTTTGGGAGACCCAGTACTTC
.,TRBJ1-5,.,TRBV7-8,CASSFSTTGSQPQHF,TGTGCCAGCAGCTTCAGTACAACAGGGAGTCAGCCCCAGCATTTT
few,TRBJ2-7,TRBD1,TRBV12-3/TRBV12-4,CASSLLGGGTGEPYEQYF,TGTGCCAGCAGTTTACTGGGGGGCGGGACAGGAGAACCCTACGAGCAGTACTTC
.,TRBJ2-3,.,TRBV6-1,CASSARDSRTDTQYF,TGTGCCAGCAGTGCCCGGGACTCTCGCACAGATACGCAGTATTTT
.,TRBJ2-3,.,TRBV7-9,CASSVKAVKVTDTQYF,TGTGCCAGCAGCGTCAAAGCGGTTAAAGTCACAGATACGCAGTATTTT
.,TRBJ2-7,.,TRBV5-1,CASSPGTPDEQYF,TGCGCCAGCAGCCCCGGGACTCCCGACGAGCAGTACTTC
many,TRBJ2-2,.,TRBV10-3,CAIRSTGTLNTGELFF,TGTGCCATCAGATCGACGGGGACACTGAACACCGGGGAGCTGTTTTTT
few,TRBJ2-7,TRBD1,TRBV20-1,CSTTQQGTGEQYF,TGCAGTACTACCCAACAGGGGACGGGGGAGCAGTACTTC
few,TRBJ2-7,TRBD1,TRBV6-1,CASSNAGTGVVYEQYF,TGTGCCAGCAGTAACGCCGGGACAGGGGTCGTCTACGAGCAGTACTTC
many,TRBJ2-5,.,TRBV20-1,CSASRDGDPETQYF,TGCAGTGCTAGTAGGGACGGCGATCCCGAGACCCAGTACTTC
many,TRBJ2-3,.,TRBV5-1,CASSFGGRTSGTDTQYF,TGCGCCAGCAGCTTTGGGGGACGCACCTCGGGCACAGATACGCAGTATTTT
few,TRBJ2-1,TRBD2,TRBV7-9,CASSTRLAAPVGNEQFF,TGTGCCAGCAGCACCCGACTAGCGGCCCCGGTGGGCAATGAGCAGTTCTTC
.,TRBJ1-1,.,TRBV5-1,CASSSCKGGSTEAFF,TGCGCCAGCAGCTCCTGCAAGGGCGGGAGCACTGAAGCTTTCTTT
.,TRBJ2-1,TRBD2,TRBV3-1,CASSQELLAGVAGEQFF,TGTGCCAGCAGCCAAGAGCTGCTAGCGGGAGTAGCGGGTGAGCAGTTCTTC
.,TRBJ2-5,.,TRBV7-6,CASSDLRTERFGETQYF,TGTGCCAGCAGCGACCTCCGGACAGAGAGATTTGGGGAGACCCAGTACTTC
many,TRBJ2-2,.,TRBV15,CATSKRTGELFF,TGTGCCACCAGCAAACGCACCGGGGAGCTGTTTTTT
many,TRBJ1-1,.,TRBV6-6,CASSQRVVTEAFF,TGTGCCAGCAGTCAGCGGGTCGTCACTGAAGCTTTCTTT
few,TRBJ2-4,.,TRBV12-3/TRBV12-4,CASSNGGVNLGDIQYF,TGTGCCAGCAGTAACGGCGGGGTCAACCTGGGAGACATTCAGTACTTC
many,TRBJ2-3,.,TRBV6-6,CATAGGGTDTQYF,TGTGCCACCGCCGGAGGGGGCACAGATACGCAGTATTTT
.,TRBJ2-1,.,TRBV7-4,CASSLRWRQVRDEQFF,TGTGCCAGCAGCTTAAGGTGGAGGCAGGTTCGGGATGAGCAGTTCTTC
many,TRBJ1-2,TRBD1,TRBV28,CASNGFGTGNYGYTF,TGTGCCAGTAACGGATTCGGGACAGGGAACTATGGCTACACCTTC
many,TRBJ2-7,TRBD2,TRBV2,CASSFSGTNEQYF,TGTGCCAGCAGTTTTAGCGGGACCAACGAGCAGTACTTC
.,TRBJ2-5,.,TRBV4-3,CASSLRGTAQETQYF,TGCGCCAGCAGCCTTAGAGGGACGGCCCAAGAGACCCAGTACTTC
.,TRBJ2-1,TRBD2,TRBV10-3,CAISGIAGNNEQFF,TGTGCCATCAGTGGAATAGCGGGAAACAATGAGCAGTTCTTC
.,TRBJ2-7,TRBD1,TRBV5-1,CASREDRVSHEQYF,TGCGCCAGCAGGGAGGACAGGGTGTCCCACGAGCAGTACTTC
many,TRBJ1-1,.,TRBV6-2/TRBV6-3,CASTRWRIGDTEAFF,TGTGCCAGCACCCGTTGGAGGATTGGGGACACTGAAGCTTTCTTT
.,TRBJ1-2,.,TRBV12-3/TRBV12-4,CASSELRDGYTF,TGTGCCAGCAGCGAACTTAGGGATGGCTACACCTTC
.,TRBJ2-3,.,TRBV4-3,CASSQDLQGTDTQYF,TGCGCCAGCAGCCAAGATCTACAGGGCACAGATACGCAGTATTTT
.,TRBJ1-4,.,TRBV6-5,CASSYQEHNEKLFF,TGTGCCAGCAGTTACCAGGAGCATAATGAAAAACTGTTTTTT
.,TRBJ1-5,.,TRBV19,CASLRGLNQPQHF,TGTGCCAGCCTCAGGGGCCTCAATCAGCCCCAGCATTTT
many,TRBJ1-3,.,TRBV18,CASSPSRDTIYF,TGTGCCAGCTCACCCTCCCGGGACACCATATATTTT